The present entry profiles one T cell receptor (beta chain) with its context. Its antigen is currently unknown. The data belong to a study of T cell repertoires in ileal Crohn's disease. About the research overall: About 37% were active smokers at surgery; median disease duration was roughly 8 years. Surgery for a complication: stricturing in roughly 61%, penetrating in roughly 40%. Findings and caveats of the study: High-frequency clones were more common in sorted CD8 than CD4 cells.

V trimming: 5 bases; J trimming: 1 base; junction bases outside the gene matches: 12. The V gene's germline CDR1 is SGHVS and CDR2 FQNEAQ. This CDR3 has 19 residues. Only in-frame clones appear in the TCRdb table, and some are missing; sequencing was by immunoSEQ multiplex PCR. Here the sample spans approximately 13,000 clones, roughly nine tenths being singletons. The TCR originated in an adult with Crohn's disease. The chain is built from TRBV7-8 and TRBJ1-6; 9 bases map to TRBD1. The sequenced material came from ileal tissue. The CDR3 is CASSTPGQGGRSYNSPLHF. For the CDR3, the DNA is TGTGCCAGCAGCACGCCGGGACAGGGCGGGAGGTCCTATAATTCACCCCTCCACTTT.